These 18 T cell receptor beta chains originate from one sample sequenced in a study of shared clonotypes between healthy human individuals. Only in-frame clones appear in the TCRdb table, and some are missing; sequencing was by immunoSEQ multiplex PCR. The sample lists around 1,000,000 clones, about 72% occurring once. The specimen was memory CD4+ T cells from PBMCs. This sample's subset: CD45RA-negative fraction. The receptors were gathered from a man aged 18 to 29 in good health. Some clones in this sample may be carry-over from other donors' samples.

The gene calls are TRBV5-1 and TRBJ2-2, with D possibly being TRBD2 (6 bases). The CDR3 is 16 amino acids. Germline lookup yields CDR1 SGHRS and CDR2 YFSETQ. Trimming removed 0 bases from V and 5 bases from J, with 14 bases in between. For the CDR3, the DNA is TGCGCCAGCAGCTTGGTGTCGGGAGTCGGGACCGGGGAGCTGTTTTTT. Translation gives CASSLVSGVGTGELFF.

The chain links TRBV5-1 to TRBJ2-5, with 15 bases matching TRBD2. CDR3 size: 17 residues. Per germline, CDR1 SGHRS and CDR2 YFSETQ. The junction had 4 bases not matched to a gene; V was cut back by 4 bases and J by 0 bases. CDR3 DNA sequence: TGCGCCAGCAGCCTGGGACTAGCGGGAGGACACCAAGAGACCCAGTACTTC. This gives the protein CASSLGLAGGHQETQYF.

CDR3 sequence: CASSSLGGQRGYTF. As DNA, the CDR3 is TGTGCCAGCAGTTCACTAGGGGGCCAGAGGGGCTACACCTTC. The rearrangement joins TRBV28 to TRBJ1-2, with TRBD1 matching over 7 bases. Germline trimming cut 4 bases from V and 8 bases from J; bases unmatched to any gene: 10. The CDR3 length is 14 residues. The V gene's germline CDR1 is MDHEN and CDR2 SYDVKM.

As for this clone: It may be a read error: a sequence one base away is much more abundant. The CDR3 region is CSAYRDSGTTIYF. The CDR3 DNA sequence: TGCAGCGCGTACAGGGACTCTGGAACCACCATATATTTT. V and J are TRBV29-1 and TRBJ1-3, with D possibly TRBD1 on 6 matching bases. Germline CDR1 and CDR2: SQVTM and ANQGSEA. CDR3 length equals 13 residues.

V is TRBV6-5 and J is TRBJ2-5, with unresolved D. The CDR3 has 12 amino acids. V was clipped by 6 bases and J by 8 bases, with 13 bases between them. Germline V gives CDR1 MNHEY, CDR2 SVGAGI. CDR3 loop: CASSQDQHTQYF. The CDR3 DNA is TGTGCCAGCAGCCAAGACCAGCACACCCAGTACTTC.

The CDR3 DNA is TGTGCCAGTAGTACGACCGCAGGGGTCGGAAACACCATATATTTT. Translating it yields CASSTTAGVGNTIYF. V is TRBV19 and J is TRBJ1-3; TRBD1 is a possible D gene (6 bases). The CDR3 spans 15 residues. Trimming pared 4 bases from V and 4 bases from J, leaving 14 bases between. CDR1 is LNHDA and CDR2 is SQIVND in the germline V gene (reference sequence). Drawing the rest from reference TRBV19 and TRBJ1-3, the complete variable domain is DGGITQSPKYLFRKEGQNVTLSCEQNLNHDAMYWYRQDPGQGLRLIYYSQIVNDFQKGDIAEGYSVSREKKESFPLTVTSAQKNPTAFYLCASSTTAGVGNTIYFGEGSWLTVV.

The chain is built from TRBV15 and TRBJ1-5; 10 bases map to TRBD1. The CDR3 loop spans 16 amino acids. The germline V gene encodes CDR1 LNHNV and CDR2 YYDKDF (reference sequence). With 0 bases clipped from V and 9 bases from J, the junction kept 8 bases outside the gene matches. The CDR3 DNA follows: TGTGCCACCAGCAGAGATCGGGGGACAGGGGTGCGGCCCCAGCATTTT. Translating it yields CATSRDRGTGVRPQHF.

As regards this clone: A single base separates this from a much larger clone, so it may be a read error. V is TRBV7-2 and J is TRBJ2-3, with D maybe TRBD1 (5 bases). This CDR3 comprises 13 residues. Germline assignment: CDR1 SGHTA and CDR2 FQGNSA. Between the trimmed V and J ends, which lost 3 bases and 1 base, there was a span of 5 bases. The CDR3 bases are TGTGCCAGCAGCTTCAGGGGCACAGATACGCAGTATTTT. Its protein is CASSFRGTDTQYF.

In its sample, this clone was seen a few times. The V and J genes are TRBV28 and TRBJ2-5, with TRBD1 identical over 8 bases. The CDR3 covers 15 residues. After removal of 7 bases from V and 4 bases from J, the junction contained 11 bases not matched to a gene. Germline V gene data show CDR1 as MDHEN and CDR2 as SYDVKM. The CDR3 region has the DNA TGTGCCAGCAAAATCCCGGGACAGGAAAGAGAGACCCAGTACTTC. It is translated as CASKIPGQERETQYF.

On this clone itself: The likely explanation is a read error, given a far larger clone one base away. The sample carries other DNA sequences with the same CDR3. The chain recombines TRBV30 with TRBJ2-7; the match to TRBD2 covers 9 bases. This CDR3 has 15 amino acids. Germline CDR1 GTSNPN, CDR2 SVGIG (reference sequence). The CDR3 spells CAWSVRREGFYEQYF. The DNA for the CDR3 is TGCGCCTGGAGTGTACGGCGGGAGGGCTTCTACGAGCAGTACTTC. The whole variable domain, filled in from reference TRBV30 and TRBJ2-7, reads SQTIHQWPATLVQPVGSPLSLECTVEGTSNPNLYWYRQAAGRGLQLLFYSVGIGQISSEVPQNLSASRPQDRQFILSSKKLLLSDSGFYLCAWSVRREGFYEQYFGPGTRLTVT.

The chain combines TRBV7-9 with TRBJ2-6, with D perhaps matching TRBD1 (5 bases). V was clipped by 4 bases and J by 3 bases, with 10 bases between them. The CDR3 sequence is 15 residues long. Looked up from germline, CDR1 is SEHNR and CDR2 is FQNEAQ (reference sequence). CDR3 sequence reads: CASSSPGLGANVLTF. The CDR3, as DNA: TGTGCCAGCAGCTCCCCAGGGCTTGGGGCCAACGTCCTGACTTTC. Variable domain in full (rest from reference TRBV7-9 and TRBJ2-6): DTGVSQNPRHKITKRGQNVTFRCDPISEHNRLYWYRQTLGQGPEFLTYFQNEAQLEKSRLLSDRFSAERPKGSFSTLEIQRTEQGDSAMYLCASSSPGLGANVLTFGAGSRLTVL.

This chain links TRBV6-1 with TRBJ2-7, with 10 bases aligning to TRBD2. This CDR3 has 14 residues. J lost 4 bases, V lost 6 bases, and 6 bases had no gene match. The germline V gene has CDR1 MNHNS and CDR2 SASEGT. The CDR3 sequence is CASRGAGGPYEQYF. The CDR3 DNA is TGTGCCAGCAGAGGAGCGGGAGGGCCATACGAGCAGTACTTC.

Details on this clone: This may stem from a read error, because a much larger clone lies one nucleotide away. Since no conserved phenylalanine or tryptophan closes the CDR3, a read error is the likely cause. The genes are TRBV5-1 and TRBJ1-1; the match to TRBD1 covers 7 bases. This CDR3 has 16 residues. Per germline, CDR1 SGHRS and CDR2 YFSETQ. Trimming took 4 bases from V and 4 from J; bases not matched to a gene: 13. This CDR3 reads CASSIQGKEAGTEAFS. As DNA, the CDR3 is TGCGCCAGCAGCATACAGGGGAAGGAGGCAGGCACTGAAGCTTTCTCT.

This clone occurred once. The genes are TRBV4-3 and TRBJ1-2, with 8 bases lining up with TRBD1. This CDR3 has 17 amino acids. J lost 2 bases, V lost 1 base, and 9 bases had no gene match. The germline V gene encodes CDR1 LGHNA and CDR2 YSLEER. CDR3 loop: CASSQVTGVRLNYGYTF. For the CDR3, the DNA is TGCGCCAGCAGCCAAGTGACAGGGGTGAGATTAAACTATGGCTACACCTTC.

This chain connects TRBV5-4 to TRBJ1-2, with 8 bases matching TRBD1. With 5 bases clipped from V and 4 bases from J, the junction kept 4 bases outside the gene matches. CDR1 and CDR2 (germline): SGHNT, YYREEE (reference sequence). This CDR3 region has 13 residues. The CDR3 DNA reads as TGTGCCAGCAGGACAACAGGGGGCTATGGCTACACCTTC. Protein sequence: CASRTTGGYGYTF. The full variable domain, rest sourced from reference TRBV5-4 and TRBJ1-2, is ETGVTQSPTHLIKTRGQQVTLRCSSQSGHNTVSWYQQALGQGPQFIFQYYREEENGRGNFPPRFSGLQFPNYSSELNVNALELDDSALYLCASRTTGGYGYTFGSGTRLTVV.

This clone was recorded a few times. The chain carries TRBV7-9 and TRBJ1-2; possibly TRBD1 for D (5 bases). V lost 5 bases and J lost 3, with 10 bases in between. The V gene's germline CDR1 is SEHNR and CDR2 FQNEAQ (reference sequence). The CDR3 is 13 amino acids. The CDR3 is CASSQGGDYGYTF. CDR3 DNA: TGTGCCAGCAGCCAGGGAGGGGACTATGGCTACACCTTC.

V gene TRBV5-4 combines with J gene TRBJ2-5; no firm D call. Germline V gene sequence: CDR1 SGHNT, CDR2 YYREEE (reference sequence). The CDR3 is made up of 17 amino acids. Trimming removed 0 bases at V and 5 bases at J, with 20 bases between. The CDR3: CASSLAFGLRSPETQYF. The CDR3 nucleotides read TGTGCCAGCAGCTTGGCCTTCGGTTTACGGTCTCCGGAGACCCAGTACTTC. The whole variable domain, remainder taken from reference TRBV5-4 and TRBJ2-5, is ETGVTQSPTHLIKTRGQQVTLRCSSQSGHNTVSWYQQALGQGPQFIFQYYREEENGRGNFPPRFSGLQFPNYSSELNVNALELDDSALYLCASSLAFGLRSPETQYFGPGTRLLVL.

CDR3 nucleotide sequence: TGTGCCAGCAGCGGAAAACCGGGACTAGCGGGAATTAACTCCTACGAGCAGTACTTC. Amino acid sequence: CASSGKPGLAGINSYEQYF. This rearrangement joins TRBV7-9 to TRBJ2-7; 13 bases are shared with TRBD2. Germline values: CDR1 SEHNR, CDR2 FQNEAQ (reference sequence). V lost 5 bases and J lost 0; bases outside the gene matches: 13. The CDR3 is 19 residues long. Variable domain in full (rest from reference TRBV7-9 and TRBJ2-7): DTGVSQNPRHKITKRGQNVTFRCDPISEHNRLYWYRQTLGQGPEFLTYFQNEAQLEKSRLLSDRFSAERPKGSFSTLEIQRTEQGDSAMYLCASSGKPGLAGINSYEQYFGPGTRLTVT.